A single T cell receptor beta chain is shown here with its context. Single viable CD3+CD4+CD8-CD45RO+ cells were sorted as the memory CD4+ T cells. After thawing, CD4+ T cells were positively selected. The sample originates from a study of memory CD4+ T cells and cytomegalovirus serostatus. Assay: immunoSEQ multiplex PCR; the TCRdb copy retains only in-frame clones and omits some. The profile shows 50,000 or so clones, 65% to 80% of them singletons. CDR1 is MNHEY and CDR2 is SVGAGI in the germline V gene. V dropped 7 bases and J dropped 6; count of bases not matched to a gene: 10. The CDR3 loop spans 14 amino acids.

What was sequenced was memory CD4+ T cells from blood. The chain recombines TRBV6-5 with TRBJ2-7, with 9 positions matching TRBD2. The source of this sequence is an adult in good health and CMV-seronegative. The CDR3 spells CASTPPSGATEQYF. DNA of the CDR3: TGTGCCAGCACCCCTCCTAGCGGGGCGACCGAGCAGTACTTC.